Listed below are T cell receptor beta chains from one sample, sequenced in a study of control samples from healthy donors and cancer patients. Only in-frame clones appear in the TCRdb table, and some are missing; sequencing was by immunoSEQ multiplex PCR. The sample includes 180,000 or so clones, about 93% of them seen just once. The specimen sequenced was blood. The receptors stem from a woman aged 55-70 years in good health. Each CDR3 is given without its conserved first and last residue.

cdr3_aa	v_call	j_call
ASSPLRDRGGNEKLF	TRBV4-1	TRBJ1-4
ASSQSGRTGWSTGELF	TRBV23-1	TRBJ2-2
ATSVSGGSRPTDTQY	TRBV15	TRBJ2-3
ASSVGQGAMGTEAF	TRBV9	TRBJ1-1
ASSPGYTEAF	TRBV19	TRBJ1-1
ASTGGGGSDAF	TRBV6-5	TRBJ1-1
ASSSTGGSSYNSPLH	TRBV9	TRBJ1-6
ARQGSSYNSPLH	TRBV2	TRBJ1-6
ASSSLDNSPLH	TRBV12-3/TRBV12-4	TRBJ1-6
ASSLYGYADTQY	TRBV4-1	TRBJ2-3
ASSPRQGTYGYT	TRBV7-9	TRBJ1-2
ASSIGGGPNSPLH	TRBV19	TRBJ1-6
AWSALGGTYEQY	TRBV30	TRBJ2-7
ASSPRGTRNTEAF	TRBV6-2/TRBV6-3	TRBJ1-1
ASSLLRETQY	TRBV7-2	TRBJ2-5
ASSLGSARETEAF	TRBV5-1	TRBJ1-1
SARAGDTQY	TRBV20-1	TRBJ2-3
ASSLVRDTEAF	TRBV11-1	TRBJ1-1